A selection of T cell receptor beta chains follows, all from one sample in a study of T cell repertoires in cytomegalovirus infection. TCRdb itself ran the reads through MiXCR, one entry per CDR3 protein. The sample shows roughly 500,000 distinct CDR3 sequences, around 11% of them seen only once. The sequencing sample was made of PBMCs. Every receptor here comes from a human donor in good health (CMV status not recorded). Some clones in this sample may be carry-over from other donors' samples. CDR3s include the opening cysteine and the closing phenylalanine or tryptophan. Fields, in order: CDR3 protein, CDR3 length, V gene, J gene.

CASSEGFDTEAFF	13	TRBV27	TRBJ1-1
CASSLGSANTGELFF	15	TRBV12-3/TRBV12-4	TRBJ2-2
CASSTPTGELFF	12	TRBV28	TRBJ2-2
CASTPRAGATEAFF	14	TRBV27	TRBJ1-1
CSATPPGGGKGNEQFF	16	TRBV20-1	TRBJ2-1
CASSLLAAPGVSYNEQFF	18	TRBV11-2	TRBJ2-1
CATSRDGQKGETQYF	15	TRBV15	TRBJ2-5
CSARDATQLYGYTF	14	TRBV20-1	TRBJ1-2
CASSPVHWDETQYF	14	TRBV11-2	TRBJ2-5
CASRGPAAEAGGKNIQYF	18	TRBV6-1	TRBJ2-4
CATTGSPKDEQFF	13	TRBV10-3	TRBJ2-1
CASSHRRNEETQYF	14	TRBV6-6	TRBJ2-5
CASSYPSRGLKKETQYF	17	TRBV12-3/TRBV12-4	TRBJ2-5